This TCR beta chain was recovered during a study of cytomegalovirus exposure and HLA in healthy donors. Study details: Ancestry clustering placed more than 65% of several hundred genotyped donors in the Caucasian-associated cluster.

The PCR had 60 Vbeta and 13 Jbeta primers. Profiled with immunoSEQ multiplex PCR; TCRdb holds only in-frame clones, not every one. The table lists some 76,000 clones, roughly 84% of them singletons, with roughly 2.4% in the top ten. This clone was observed a handful of times. The sequencing sample was made of PBMCs. This clonotype originated in a woman aged 50 to 60 in good health and CMV-seronegative.

This CDR3 is CASSSGGTGGNYGYTF. In DNA form, the CDR3 reads TGTGCCAGCAGCTCGGGGGGGACAGGGGGCAACTATGGCTACACCTTC. This chain connects TRBV5-4 to TRBJ1-2; 12 nucleotides align to TRBD1. This CDR3 is 16 amino acids long. Losses at the gene ends were 3 bases for V and 2 bases for J; bases not matched to a gene: 5. Germline V lookup: CDR1 SGHNT, CDR2 YYREEE (reference sequence).